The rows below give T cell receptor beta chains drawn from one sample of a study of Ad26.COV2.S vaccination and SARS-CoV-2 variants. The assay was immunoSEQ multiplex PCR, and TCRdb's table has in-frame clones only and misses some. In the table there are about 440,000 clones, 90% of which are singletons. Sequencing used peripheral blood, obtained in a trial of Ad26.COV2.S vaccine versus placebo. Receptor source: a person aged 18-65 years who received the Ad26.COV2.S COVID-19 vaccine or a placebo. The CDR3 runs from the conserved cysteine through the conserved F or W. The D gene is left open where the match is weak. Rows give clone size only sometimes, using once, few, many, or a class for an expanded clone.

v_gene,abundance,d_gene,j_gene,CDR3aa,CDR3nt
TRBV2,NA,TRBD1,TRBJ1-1,CASSGDRNTEAFF,TGTGCCAGCAGTGGGGACAGGAACACTGAAGCTTTCTTT
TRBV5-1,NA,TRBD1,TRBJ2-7,CASSLFGQGAYEQYF,TGCGCCAGCAGCTTGTTCGGACAGGGGGCCTACGAGCAGTACTTC
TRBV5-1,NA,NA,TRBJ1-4,CASSLRLGPMGTNEKLFF,TGCGCCAGCAGCTTGAGGCTAGGGCCAATGGGGACTAATGAAAAACTGTTTTTT
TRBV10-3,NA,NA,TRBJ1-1,CAISERGDDTEAFF,TGTGCCATCAGTGAGCGGGGGGATGACACTGAAGCTTTCTTT
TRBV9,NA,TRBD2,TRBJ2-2,CASSDSIAGGGTGELFF,TGTGCCAGCAGCGACTCTATAGCGGGAGGGGGGACCGGGGAGCTGTTTTTT
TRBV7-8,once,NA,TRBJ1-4,CASSSLSNEKLFF,TGTGCCAGCAGCTCCCTATCTAATGAAAAACTGTTTTTT
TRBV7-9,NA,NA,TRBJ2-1,CASLPRVYNEQFF,TGTGCCAGCCTGCCGCGGGTCTACAATGAGCAGTTCTTC
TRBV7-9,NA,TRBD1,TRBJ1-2,CASSSHLGQGATDGYTF,TGTGCCAGCAGCTCTCACCTGGGACAGGGGGCAACTGATGGCTACACCTTC
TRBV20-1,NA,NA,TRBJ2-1,CSASIETRNKDEQFF,TGCAGTGCTAGTATTGAGACTCGGAACAAGGATGAGCAGTTCTTC
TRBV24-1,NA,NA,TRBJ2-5,CATSDYRGEETQYF,TGTGCCACCAGTGATTATCGGGGAGAGGAGACCCAGTACTTC
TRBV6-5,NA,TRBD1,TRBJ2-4,CASSAIRQGTEYF,TGTGCCAGCAGCGCTATACGACAGGGGACCGAGTACTTC
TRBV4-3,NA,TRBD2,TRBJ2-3,CASSPSLSGRGDTQYF,TGCGCCAGCAGCCCGTCACTTAGCGGGAGAGGGGATACGCAGTATTTT
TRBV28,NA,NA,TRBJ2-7,CASSSTARKAGDEQYF,TGTGCCAGCAGTTCAACCGCTAGGAAGGCAGGCGACGAGCAGTACTTC
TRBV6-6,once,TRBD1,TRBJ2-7,CASRIGGTGATEQYF,TGTGCCAGCAGAATAGGCGGGACAGGGGCGACCGAGCAGTACTTC
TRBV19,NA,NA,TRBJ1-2,CASSNSPGELWINYGYTF,TGTGCCAGTAGTAATTCCCCGGGAGAGTTGTGGATTAACTATGGCTACACCTTC
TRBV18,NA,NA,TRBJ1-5,CASSREAYNQPQHF,TGTGCCAGCTCACGAGAGGCTTACAATCAGCCCCAGCATTTT
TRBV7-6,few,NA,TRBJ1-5,CASSGGPAINQPQHF,TGTGCCAGCAGCGGGGGGCCAGCTATTAATCAGCCCCAGCATTTT
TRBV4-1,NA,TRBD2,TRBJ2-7,CASSQVSGREGVYEQYF,TGCGCCAGCAGCCAAGTCTCAGGGCGGGAGGGCGTCTACGAGCAGTACTTC
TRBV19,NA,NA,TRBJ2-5,CASSDPRRFQETQYF,TGTGCCAGTAGTGACCCCAGGCGGTTCCAAGAGACCCAGTACTTC
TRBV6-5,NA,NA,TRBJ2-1,CASSSSAHNEQFF,TGTGCCAGCAGCTCCTCCGCCCACAATGAGCAGTTCTTC
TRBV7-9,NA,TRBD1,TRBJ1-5,CASSSTGRGLQPQHF,TGTGCCAGCAGCTCAACAGGGAGGGGGCTTCAGCCCCAGCATTTT
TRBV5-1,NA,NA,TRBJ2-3,CASSLRPETDTQYF,TGCGCCAGCAGCTTGAGACCCGAGACAGATACGCAGTATTTT
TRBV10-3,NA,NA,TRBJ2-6,CAISESGQAGSGANVLTF,TGTGCCATCAGTGAGTCCGGGCAGGCAGGCTCTGGGGCCAACGTCCTGACTTTC
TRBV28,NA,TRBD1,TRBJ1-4,CASSLYLGQDEKLFF,TGTGCCAGCAGTTTATACTTGGGACAGGATGAAAAACTGTTTTTT